There are a few counts of the clone carrying this TCR beta chain. Its specificity is unknown. This entry is derived from a study of beta chain features in type 1 diabetes. Study at large: Examined across all samples were roughly 100 million sorted cells. Regarding the study as a whole: Individuals with type 1 diabetes displayed fewer insertions and more deletions at VDJ junctions. Researchers report that Type 1 diabetes patients had moderately but significantly shorter TCRB CDR3s across all four CD4+ subsets.

The whole isolated RNA underwent reverse transcription, so sequencing captured expressed TCRB transcripts. Here immunoSEQ multiplex PCR was the method, and the copy in TCRdb shows in-frame clones only, minus some. Of around 310,000 clones in the sample, roughly 14% were seen once. The germline V gene encodes CDR1 SGHNT and CDR2 YYREEE (reference sequence). V was trimmed by 2 bases and J by 0 bases, leaving 10 bases between them. CDR3 length: 15 amino acids. Cell sorting via CD45RO/CCR7/CD25/CD127/CD95/CD27 was performed to obtain CD4+ naive, central memory, regulatory and stem cell-like memory cells.

Sequenced: naive CD4+ T cells from blood. This clonotype was sampled from a woman between 18 and 29 years old with type 1 diabetes. The chain couples TRBV5-4 to TRBJ2-3; possible D gene TRBD1, 6 bases. In nucleotides, the CDR3 is TGTGCCAGCAGCTTAACAGGGTCTAGCACAGATACGCAGTATTTT. Its protein product is CASSLTGSSTDTQYF.